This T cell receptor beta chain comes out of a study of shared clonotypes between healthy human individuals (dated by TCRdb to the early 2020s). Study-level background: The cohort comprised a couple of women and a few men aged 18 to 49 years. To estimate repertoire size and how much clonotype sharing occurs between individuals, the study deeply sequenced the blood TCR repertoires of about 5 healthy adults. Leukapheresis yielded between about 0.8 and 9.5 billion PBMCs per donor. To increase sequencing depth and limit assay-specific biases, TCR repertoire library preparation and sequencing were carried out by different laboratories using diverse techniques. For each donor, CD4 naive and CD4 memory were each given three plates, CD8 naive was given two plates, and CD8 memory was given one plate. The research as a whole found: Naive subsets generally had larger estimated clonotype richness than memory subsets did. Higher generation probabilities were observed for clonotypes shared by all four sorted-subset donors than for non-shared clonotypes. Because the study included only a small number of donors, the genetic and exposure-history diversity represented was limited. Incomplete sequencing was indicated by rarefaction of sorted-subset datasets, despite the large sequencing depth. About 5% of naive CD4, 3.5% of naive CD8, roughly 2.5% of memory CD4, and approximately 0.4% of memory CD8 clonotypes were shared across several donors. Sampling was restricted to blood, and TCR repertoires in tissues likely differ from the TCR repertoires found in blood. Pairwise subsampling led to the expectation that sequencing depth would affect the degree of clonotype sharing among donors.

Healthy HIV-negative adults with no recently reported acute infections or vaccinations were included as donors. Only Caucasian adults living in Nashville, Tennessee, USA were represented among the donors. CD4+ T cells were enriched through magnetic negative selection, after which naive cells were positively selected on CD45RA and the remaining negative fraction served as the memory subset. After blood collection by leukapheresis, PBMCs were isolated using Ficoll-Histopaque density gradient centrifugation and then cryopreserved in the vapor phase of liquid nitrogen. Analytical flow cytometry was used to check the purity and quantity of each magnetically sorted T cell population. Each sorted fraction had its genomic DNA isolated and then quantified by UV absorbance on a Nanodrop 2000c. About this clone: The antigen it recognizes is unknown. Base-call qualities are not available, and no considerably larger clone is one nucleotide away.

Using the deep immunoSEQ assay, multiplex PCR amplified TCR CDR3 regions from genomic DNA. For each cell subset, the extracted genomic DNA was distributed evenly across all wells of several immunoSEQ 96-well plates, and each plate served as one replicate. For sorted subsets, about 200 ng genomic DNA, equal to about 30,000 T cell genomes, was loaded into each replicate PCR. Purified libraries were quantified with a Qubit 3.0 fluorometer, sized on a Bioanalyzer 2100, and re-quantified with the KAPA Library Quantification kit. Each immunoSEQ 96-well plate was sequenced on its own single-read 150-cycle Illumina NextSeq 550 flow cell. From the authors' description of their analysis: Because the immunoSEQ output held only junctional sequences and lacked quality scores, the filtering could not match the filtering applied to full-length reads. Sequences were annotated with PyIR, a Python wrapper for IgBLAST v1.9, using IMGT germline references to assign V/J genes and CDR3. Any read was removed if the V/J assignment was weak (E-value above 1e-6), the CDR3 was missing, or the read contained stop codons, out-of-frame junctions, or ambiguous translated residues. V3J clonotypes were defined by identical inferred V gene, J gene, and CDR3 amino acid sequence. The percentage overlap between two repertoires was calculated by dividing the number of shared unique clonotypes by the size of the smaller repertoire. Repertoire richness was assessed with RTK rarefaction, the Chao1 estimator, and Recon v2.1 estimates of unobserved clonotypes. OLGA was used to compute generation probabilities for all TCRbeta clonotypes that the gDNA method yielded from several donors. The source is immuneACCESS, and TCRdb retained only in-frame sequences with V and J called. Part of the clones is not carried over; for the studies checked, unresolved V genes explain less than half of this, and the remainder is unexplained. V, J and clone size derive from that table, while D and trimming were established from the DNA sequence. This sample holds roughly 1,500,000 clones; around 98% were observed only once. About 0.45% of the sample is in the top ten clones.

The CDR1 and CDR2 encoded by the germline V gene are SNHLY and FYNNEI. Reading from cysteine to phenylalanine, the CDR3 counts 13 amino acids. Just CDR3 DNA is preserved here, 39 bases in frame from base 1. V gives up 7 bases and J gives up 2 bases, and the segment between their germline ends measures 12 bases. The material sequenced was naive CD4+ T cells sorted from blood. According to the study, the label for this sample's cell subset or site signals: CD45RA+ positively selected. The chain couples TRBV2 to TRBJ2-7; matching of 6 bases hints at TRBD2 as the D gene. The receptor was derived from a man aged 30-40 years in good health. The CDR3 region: CASNEERAYEQYF. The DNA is TGTGCCAGCAACGAAGAGCGGGCCTACGAGCAGTACTTC.